This TCR beta chain was retrieved from a study of cytomegalovirus exposure and HLA in healthy donors. Overall study context: A previous analysis identified about 110 million unique TCR beta sequences derived from some 170 million T cells.

The CDR3 loop spans 12 amino acids. After removal of 4 bases from V and 9 bases from J, the junction contained 3 bases not matched to a gene. The germline CDR1 and CDR2 sequences are MNHEY and SVGAGI. Amplification used 60 Vbeta primers and 13 Jbeta primers. Produced via immunoSEQ multiplex PCR; TCRdb's table is partial and in-frame only. The table has about 150,000 clones, about four fifths seen once; the top ten hold about 4.4%. This clone was found a few times. Input material: PBMCs. This TCR was recovered from a man aged 25-45 years in good health. The chain carries TRBV6-5 and TRBJ2-4; TRBD1 aligns across 7 bases. CDR3 sequence: CASSLDRFIQYF. As DNA, the CDR3 is TGTGCCAGCAGTTTGGACAGGTTCATTCAGTACTTC.